The rows below give T cell receptor beta chains drawn from one sample of a study of T cells after yellow fever vaccination. TCRdb reprocessed the 5' RACE reads with MiXCR, giving one entry per CDR3 protein. The sample yields just under 600,000 distinct CDR3 sequences, roughly 13% seen once. Source: PBMCs, taken on the day of the yellow fever booster vaccination. The receptors derive from a man between 25 and 39 years old who received the YFV17D yellow fever vaccine. CDR3s include the opening cysteine and the closing phenylalanine or tryptophan. The order of the fields is CDR3 DNA, CDR3 protein, V gene, clone size, D gene, J gene. A D gene is named only where the DNA matches it firmly. Some rows have no size entry. The others give once, few or many, or a class for an expanded clone.

CDR3nt: TGTGCCAGCAGCGTGGGGGACAGGAACTACGAGCAGTACTTC; CDR3aa: CASSVGDRNYEQYF; v_gene: TRBV9; abundance: .; d_gene: TRBD1; j_gene: TRBJ2-7
CDR3nt: TGCGCCAGCCTACCCGGGACAGGGGTTACCGGGGAGCTGTTTTTT; CDR3aa: CASLPGTGVTGELFF; v_gene: TRBV4-1; abundance: few; d_gene: TRBD1; j_gene: TRBJ2-2
CDR3nt: TGTGCCAGCAGTTCGACAGGGGACTATCAGCCCCAGCATTTT; CDR3aa: CASSSTGDYQPQHF; v_gene: TRBV6-5; abundance: few; d_gene: TRBD1; j_gene: TRBJ1-5
CDR3nt: TGTGCCAGCAGCCGCGGAGGACAGGGGTTGCACGAGCAGTACTTC; CDR3aa: CASSRGGQGLHEQYF; v_gene: TRBV7-6; abundance: many; d_gene: TRBD1; j_gene: TRBJ2-7
CDR3nt: TGCGCCAGCAGCCAGGCCGACATAGCGAACACCGGGGAGCTGTTTTTT; CDR3aa: CASSQADIANTGELFF; v_gene: TRBV4-3; abundance: .; d_gene: .; j_gene: TRBJ2-2
CDR3nt: TGTGCCAGCAGTTACTCCCCTGACTGGACAGATGAAAGATTCTACAATGAGCAGTTCTTC; CDR3aa: CASSYSPDWTDERFYNEQFF; v_gene: TRBV6-2/TRBV6-3; abundance: .; d_gene: .; j_gene: TRBJ2-1
CDR3nt: TGTGCCAGCAGCTTAGAATCGGGGGAGACCCAGTACTTC; CDR3aa: CASSLESGETQYF; v_gene: TRBV7-9; abundance: few; d_gene: .; j_gene: TRBJ2-5
CDR3nt: TGTGCCACCAGCAGAGAGCGGTTCCTGAATGGCTACACCTTC; CDR3aa: CATSRERFLNGYTF; v_gene: TRBV15; abundance: few; d_gene: .; j_gene: TRBJ1-2
CDR3nt: TGTGCCACCAGCAGAGAGGTAGGGGCGAACGAGCAGTACTTC; CDR3aa: CATSREVGANEQYF; v_gene: TRBV15; abundance: .; d_gene: .; j_gene: TRBJ2-7
CDR3nt: TGCAGTGCTAGCGAGACCCTCACCTACGAGCAGTACTTC; CDR3aa: CSASETLTYEQYF; v_gene: TRBV20-1; abundance: .; d_gene: .; j_gene: TRBJ2-7
CDR3nt: TGTGCCAGCAGTCGGGACTATCAGCGGGAGACCCAGTACTTC; CDR3aa: CASSRDYQRETQYF; v_gene: TRBV9; abundance: few; d_gene: TRBD2; j_gene: TRBJ2-5
CDR3nt: TGCGCCAGCAGTGAGAGCCCCGGACTAGCGGGAGTTGGAGATACGCAGTATTTT; CDR3aa: CASSESPGLAGVGDTQYF; v_gene: TRBV10-2; abundance: few; d_gene: TRBD2; j_gene: TRBJ2-3
CDR3nt: TGCAGCGTTGAAGATCACGGGACTGCCTATGGCTACACCTTC; CDR3aa: CSVEDHGTAYGYTF; v_gene: TRBV29-1; abundance: .; d_gene: .; j_gene: TRBJ1-2
CDR3nt: TGTGCCAGCAGCGCGGGCCCTCCACTTTACAATGAGCAGTTCTTC; CDR3aa: CASSAGPPLYNEQFF; v_gene: TRBV7-2; abundance: few; d_gene: .; j_gene: TRBJ2-1
CDR3nt: TGCAGTGCTGTCGGTGGGCAGACCTACGAGCAGTACTTC; CDR3aa: CSAVGGQTYEQYF; v_gene: TRBV20-1; abundance: few; d_gene: .; j_gene: TRBJ2-7
CDR3nt: TGTGCCAGCACCCTTGGGGGGTCCCCGGAGACCCAGTACTTC; CDR3aa: CASTLGGSPETQYF; v_gene: TRBV7-2; abundance: few; d_gene: .; j_gene: TRBJ2-5
CDR3nt: TGCGCCAGCGCTCCGGGGACATCCCGTGCAGATACGCAGTATTTT; CDR3aa: CASAPGTSRADTQYF; v_gene: TRBV5-1; abundance: .; d_gene: .; j_gene: TRBJ2-3
CDR3nt: TGTGCCAGCAGCCCCATCGCCTCCTATACGCAGTATTTT; CDR3aa: CASSPIASYTQYF; v_gene: TRBV7-2; abundance: few; d_gene: .; j_gene: TRBJ2-3
CDR3nt: TGTGCCTGGGCCTCCCGGACTAGCGGGAGACCCCTTGCCTACAACAATGAGCAGTTCTTC; CDR3aa: CAWASRTSGRPLAYNNEQFF; v_gene: TRBV30; abundance: few; d_gene: TRBD2; j_gene: TRBJ2-1
CDR3nt: TGTGCCTGGAGTGGACTAGCGGGCGAGCAGTTCTTC; CDR3aa: CAWSGLAGEQFF; v_gene: TRBV30; abundance: .; d_gene: TRBD2; j_gene: TRBJ2-1
CDR3nt: TGCGCCAGCAGCATTACAGGGACCGACGGCTACACCTTC; CDR3aa: CASSITGTDGYTF; v_gene: TRBV5-1; abundance: .; d_gene: .; j_gene: TRBJ1-2
CDR3nt: TGTGCCAGTAGTATAGCGGCGGGAGGTCAGACCCAGTACTTC; CDR3aa: CASSIAAGGQTQYF; v_gene: TRBV19; abundance: .; d_gene: TRBD2; j_gene: TRBJ2-5
CDR3nt: TGTGCCAGCAGCTTAGGTCCCAGCCAAGAGACCCAGTACTTC; CDR3aa: CASSLGPSQETQYF; v_gene: TRBV7-2; abundance: .; d_gene: .; j_gene: TRBJ2-5
CDR3nt: TGCAGCTTCCGGGAGAGAGGGGATAATTCACCCCTCCACTTT; CDR3aa: CSFRERGDNSPLHF; v_gene: TRBV29-1; abundance: .; d_gene: .; j_gene: TRBJ1-6
CDR3nt: TGTGCCAGCAGTTACTCCCGCGGGGCGAGGGGCGGGGAGCTGTTTTTT; CDR3aa: CASSYSRGARGGELFF; v_gene: TRBV6-5; abundance: few; d_gene: .; j_gene: TRBJ2-2
CDR3nt: TGTGCCAGTTCCCTTGGGGCCCCCGTTGGGCAGTTCTTC; CDR3aa: CASSLGAPVGQFF; v_gene: TRBV12-3/TRBV12-4; abundance: .; d_gene: .; j_gene: TRBJ2-1
CDR3nt: TGTGCCAGCAGCGTAGCCGGACTAGCGGGAGCCTACGAGCAGTACTTC; CDR3aa: CASSVAGLAGAYEQYF; v_gene: TRBV9; abundance: many; d_gene: TRBD2; j_gene: TRBJ2-7
CDR3nt: TGTGCCAGCAGCCAAGGCCTGCAGGGGAATGAGCAGTTCTTC; CDR3aa: CASSQGLQGNEQFF; v_gene: TRBV3-1; abundance: many; d_gene: .; j_gene: TRBJ2-1
CDR3nt: TGCGCCAGCACGGGGACAGAGCCCTACGAGCAGTACTTC; CDR3aa: CASTGTEPYEQYF; v_gene: TRBV10-1; abundance: .; d_gene: TRBD1; j_gene: TRBJ2-7
CDR3nt: TGCAGCGTTACACAGGGAAGCTCTGGGGCCAACGTCCTGACTTTC; CDR3aa: CSVTQGSSGANVLTF; v_gene: TRBV29-1; abundance: many; d_gene: .; j_gene: TRBJ2-6
CDR3nt: TGCAGCGGGTTAAAGGGAAGCTATGGCTACACCTTC; CDR3aa: CSGLKGSYGYTF; v_gene: TRBV29-1; abundance: once; d_gene: .; j_gene: TRBJ1-2
CDR3nt: TGTGCCGGCAGTCCAGATCGGGGGAGGCGGGACATTCAGTACTTC; CDR3aa: CAGSPDRGRRDIQYF; v_gene: TRBV28; abundance: .; d_gene: .; j_gene: TRBJ2-4
CDR3nt: TGTGCCAGCTCACCACCGTGGGGAGGAGAGACCCAGTACTTC; CDR3aa: CASSPPWGGETQYF; v_gene: TRBV18; abundance: .; d_gene: .; j_gene: TRBJ2-5
CDR3nt: TGTGCCATCAGTGAGTCGGGGGGAGAAGAGACCCAGTACTTC; CDR3aa: CAISESGGEETQYF; v_gene: TRBV10-3; abundance: .; d_gene: .; j_gene: TRBJ2-5
CDR3nt: TGCGCCACCGGGACAGACCCGCAGTATTTT; CDR3aa: CATGTDPQYF; v_gene: TRBV5-1; abundance: many; d_gene: TRBD1; j_gene: TRBJ2-3
CDR3nt: TGTGCCAGCAGCTCGGTCAGAGGGGTGTACGAGCAGTACTTC; CDR3aa: CASSSVRGVYEQYF; v_gene: TRBV11-2; abundance: .; d_gene: .; j_gene: TRBJ2-7
CDR3nt: TGCAGCGTTGTCGGCGGGAGTAGGGACCCAGATACGCAGTATTTT; CDR3aa: CSVVGGSRDPDTQYF; v_gene: TRBV29-1; abundance: few; d_gene: TRBD2; j_gene: TRBJ2-3
CDR3nt: TGTGCCAGCAGTTATCTCTCGGTGGGGGCTTTCTTT; CDR3aa: CASSYLSVGAFF; v_gene: TRBV12-3/TRBV12-4; abundance: .; d_gene: .; j_gene: TRBJ1-1
CDR3nt: TGTGCCAGCAGTCTCGACATTTACGAGCAGTACTTC; CDR3aa: CASSLDIYEQYF; v_gene: TRBV12-3/TRBV12-4; abundance: many; d_gene: .; j_gene: TRBJ2-7
CDR3nt: TGTGCCAGCAGCCCCACGCAGAGGGGGGGGCACGAGCAGTACTTC; CDR3aa: CASSPTQRGGHEQYF; v_gene: TRBV7-9; abundance: .; d_gene: .; j_gene: TRBJ2-7
CDR3nt: TGCAGTGCTAATTCCCTGGGGACAGAGACCCAGTACTTC; CDR3aa: CSANSLGTETQYF; v_gene: TRBV20-1; abundance: few; d_gene: .; j_gene: TRBJ2-5
CDR3nt: TGCAGTGCTAGAAAAGACTATGAAGCTTTCTTT; CDR3aa: CSARKDYEAFF; v_gene: TRBV20-1; abundance: few; d_gene: .; j_gene: TRBJ1-1
CDR3nt: TGCGCCAGCAGTTCTGGACAACCTAATGAAAAACTGTTTTTT; CDR3aa: CASSSGQPNEKLFF; v_gene: TRBV5-1; abundance: few; d_gene: .; j_gene: TRBJ1-4
CDR3nt: TGTGCCAGCAGCGACGGGACAGTGAACACTGAAGCTTTCTTT; CDR3aa: CASSDGTVNTEAFF; v_gene: TRBV7-2; abundance: .; d_gene: TRBD1; j_gene: TRBJ1-1
CDR3nt: TGTGCCAGCAGTGAAGGGACGGGGGGGACTGAAGCTTTCTTT; CDR3aa: CASSEGTGGTEAFF; v_gene: TRBV2; abundance: few; d_gene: .; j_gene: TRBJ1-1
CDR3nt: TGTGCCACCAGTGATTCGCGGACAGGGGGCTTTGGCAAAAACATTCAGTACTTC; CDR3aa: CATSDSRTGGFGKNIQYF; v_gene: TRBV24-1; abundance: .; d_gene: TRBD1; j_gene: TRBJ2-4
CDR3nt: TGCGCCAGCAGTCGTGGGACAGCGTTATACAATGAGCAGTTCTTC; CDR3aa: CASSRGTALYNEQFF; v_gene: TRBV5-1; abundance: .; d_gene: TRBD1; j_gene: TRBJ2-1
CDR3nt: TGTGCCAGCAGTTTATTGGGAATTGGAGATGAGCAGTTCTTC; CDR3aa: CASSLLGIGDEQFF; v_gene: TRBV12-3/TRBV12-4; abundance: few; d_gene: .; j_gene: TRBJ2-1